This T cell receptor beta chain was observed in a study of identical twins' blood T cells. Using its own MiXCR run on the 5' RACE reads, TCRdb lists one record per CDR3 protein. The sample lists 300,000 to 400,000 distinct CDR3 sequences, 25% to 35% seen once, with approximately 6.6% in the top ten. The donors were healthy female monozygous twins, three pairs in total. The CDR3 is 16 amino acids. This TCR was sampled from a woman between 18 and 50 years old in good health. Sequencing was performed on PBMCs. The rearrangement uses TRBV21-1 and TRBJ2-3. TRBV21-1 is marked as a pseudogene. CDR3 protein: CASSKDASPSTDTQYF. DNA for the CDR3: TGTGCCAGCAGCAAAGACGCGAGTCCTAGCACAGATACGCAGTATTTT.